This is a list of T cell receptor beta chains from one sample in a study of beta chain features in type 1 diabetes. Sequencing was performed with immunoSEQ multiplex PCR; in TCRdb, only in-frame clones are kept and a portion is missing. The top ten hold under 0.02% of the sample, which has a few hundred thousand clones, about 14% seen once. Input material: naive CD4+ T cells from blood. These receptors came from a woman aged 18-29 years in good health. The CDR3 runs from the conserved cysteine through the conserved F or W. The D gene is left open where the match is weak. Clone sizes are given selectively: once, few, many, or a class where the clone is expanded.

D gene,V gene,J gene,clone size,CDR3 protein,CDR3 DNA
.,TRBV9,TRBJ1-4,few,CASSPRPPVATNEKLFF,TGTGCCAGCAGCCCGAGGCCCCCGGTTGCAACTAATGAAAAACTGTTTTTT
.,TRBV19,TRBJ2-1,.,CASSKGTVDQFF,TGTGCCAGTAGTAAAGGAACAGTTGATCAGTTCTTC
.,TRBV6-5,TRBJ1-5,few,CASSYSMAENQPQHF,TGTGCCAGCAGTTACTCGATGGCAGAAAATCAGCCCCAGCATTTT
.,TRBV29-1,TRBJ1-5,few,CSVSGSTNQPQHF,TGCAGCGTATCAGGGTCTACCAATCAGCCCCAGCATTTT
TRBD1,TRBV14,TRBJ1-1,.,CASSHRTGLEAFF,TGTGCCAGCAGCCACCGGACAGGGTTAGAAGCTTTCTTT
.,TRBV30,TRBJ1-1,few,CAWSRQITEAFF,TGTGCCTGGAGTCGCCAGATCACTGAAGCTTTCTTT
.,TRBV30,TRBJ1-4,.,CAWSVLDGIGEKLFF,TGTGCCTGGAGTGTACTCGACGGGATAGGCGAAAAACTGTTTTTT
.,TRBV30,TRBJ2-2,.,CAWRLRSTGELFF,TGTGCCTGGAGACTGCGGAGTACCGGGGAGCTGTTTTTT
TRBD2,TRBV11-2,TRBJ2-3,.,CASSPLAGVVDTQYF,TGTGCCAGCAGCCCACTAGCGGGAGTCGTCGATACGCAGTATTTT
.,TRBV29-1,TRBJ2-5,few,CSVEVSRWAETQYF,TGCAGCGTTGAAGTCAGCCGGTGGGCAGAGACCCAGTACTTC
TRBD1,TRBV28,TRBJ2-7,few,CASSSTGQSSYEQYF,TGTGCCAGCAGTTCCACGGGACAGTCCTCCTACGAGCAGTACTTC
TRBD1,TRBV29-1,TRBJ2-1,.,CSVATGQGWNEQFF,TGCAGCGTTGCAACCGGACAGGGATGGAATGAGCAGTTCTTC
.,TRBV28,TRBJ1-2,few,CASSLYPGKGYTF,TGTGCCAGCAGTTTATATCCAGGGAAGGGCTACACCTTC
.,TRBV9,TRBJ2-5,few,CASSSRDTETQYF,TGTGCCAGCAGCTCTCGGGACACAGAGACCCAGTACTTC
.,TRBV7-9,TRBJ2-5,.,CASSSLGQETQYF,TGTGCCAGCAGCTCACTAGGGCAAGAGACCCAGTACTTC
TRBD2,TRBV10-3,TRBJ2-3,.,CAISLAGTLDTQYF,TGTGCCATCTCGCTAGCGGGAACGTTGGATACGCAGTATTTT
.,TRBV2,TRBJ1-4,few,CASSPGATNEKLFF,TGTGCCAGCAGCCCCGGGGCAACTAATGAAAAACTGTTTTTT
TRBD2,TRBV5-6,TRBJ2-5,.,CASSFGGRALRETQYF,TGTGCCAGCAGCTTTGGCGGGAGGGCCTTGAGAGAGACCCAGTACTTC
.,TRBV6-6,TRBJ2-7,few,CASSRRQDQFSYEQYF,TGTGCCAGCAGCAGAAGACAGGACCAGTTTTCCTACGAGCAGTACTTC
.,TRBV9,TRBJ2-6,.,CASSGRQSSGANVLTF,TGTGCCAGCAGCGGTCGACAGTCCTCTGGGGCCAACGTCCTGACTTTC
.,TRBV10-3,TRBJ2-5,.,CAISLRAPGETQYF,TGTGCCATCAGCCTCCGGGCCCCGGGGGAGACCCAGTACTTC
TRBD2,TRBV5-4,TRBJ2-2,few,CASSLGFASGTGGELFF,TGTGCCAGCAGCTTGGGTTTTGCTAGCGGGACTGGCGGGGAGCTGTTTTTT
TRBD1,TRBV28,TRBJ2-4,.,CASSLQGVAKNIQYF,TGTGCCAGCAGTTTGCAGGGGGTAGCCAAAAACATTCAGTACTTC
TRBD1,TRBV14,TRBJ2-7,.,CASSQAGTGYGQYF,TGTGCCAGCAGCCAAGCCGGGACAGGGTATGGGCAGTACTTC
TRBD1,TRBV11-3,TRBJ2-3,.,CASSTQGAGTDTQYF,TGTGCCAGCAGCACCCAGGGGGCGGGCACAGATACGCAGTATTTT
TRBD1,TRBV4-1,TRBJ1-1,.,CASSQVPDRTNTEAFF,TGCGCCAGCAGCCAAGTACCGGACAGGACGAACACTGAAGCTTTCTTT
.,TRBV7-2,TRBJ1-4,.,CASSAPEVKKLFF,TGTGCCAGCAGCGCACCTGAGGTGAAAAAACTGTTTTTT
TRBD2,TRBV29-1,TRBJ2-1,few,CSVLLPTSGGINEQFF,TGCAGCGTTCTCCTCCCTACTAGCGGGGGTATCAATGAGCAGTTCTTC
.,TRBV28,TRBJ2-7,few,CASSLAGPYEQYF,TGTGCCAGCAGTTTAGCAGGGCCCTACGAGCAGTACTTC
TRBD1,TRBV9,TRBJ2-5,.,CASSKDRGQETQYF,TGTGCCAGCAGCAAAGACAGGGGCCAAGAGACCCAGTACTTC
.,TRBV28,TRBJ2-7,.,CASSTLSYEQYF,TGTGCCAGCAGTACTCTCTCCTACGAGCAGTACTTC
TRBD1,TRBV6-6,TRBJ2-5,.,CASRRTGAGETQYF,TGTGCCAGCAGACGGACAGGGGCCGGAGAGACCCAGTACTTC
.,TRBV11-2,TRBJ2-3,.,CASSSLVSDTQYF,TGTGCCAGCAGCTCGCTAGTGTCCGATACGCAGTATTTT
TRBD1,TRBV7-3,TRBJ2-6,.,CASRAGGAGANVLTF,TGTGCCAGCAGAGCAGGGGGCGCTGGGGCCAACGTCCTGACTTTC
TRBD1,TRBV28,TRBJ2-7,.,CASRPDRLREQYF,TGTGCCAGCAGACCGGACAGGTTGCGGGAGCAGTACTTC
.,TRBV19,TRBJ1-5,.,CASCSGGQPQHF,TGTGCCAGTTGCTCGGGGGGTCAGCCCCAGCATTTT
.,TRBV14,TRBJ2-1,few,CASSQVPGAIFGEQFF,TGTGCCAGCAGCCAAGTTCCGGGAGCGATATTCGGTGAGCAGTTCTTC
.,TRBV30,TRBJ1-1,few,CAWSPLSRVTEAFF,TGTGCCTGGAGTCCGCTCTCGCGGGTGACTGAAGCTTTCTTT
.,TRBV30,TRBJ2-7,few,CAWSPPLGRPGSSYEQYF,TGTGCCTGGAGTCCGCCATTGGGGCGTCCAGGTAGCTCCTACGAGCAGTACTTC
TRBD1,TRBV9,TRBJ2-2,.,CASSARYGQGNGGELFF,TGTGCCAGCAGCGCCCGCTATGGACAGGGGAACGGCGGGGAGCTGTTTTTT
.,TRBV15,TRBJ2-1,few,CATSRGQNEQFF,TGTGCCACCAGCAGAGGACAGAATGAGCAGTTCTTC
TRBD2,TRBV30,TRBJ2-7,.,CAWSVVGLAGAGEQYF,TGTGCCTGGAGTGTGGTAGGACTAGCGGGAGCGGGAGAGCAGTACTTC
TRBD2,TRBV30,TRBJ2-4,.,CAWSWGTNKNIQYF,TGTGCCTGGAGTTGGGGGACTAACAAAAACATTCAGTACTTC
TRBD1,TRBV2,TRBJ2-3,few,CASSEGTGGRTDTQYF,TGTGCCAGCAGTGAAGGGACAGGGGGCCGCACAGATACGCAGTATTTT
.,TRBV5-1,TRBJ2-5,few,CASSLDPQETQYF,TGCGCCAGCAGCTTGGATCCGCAAGAGACCCAGTACTTC
.,TRBV5-6,TRBJ1-1,.,CASSSLPRQAEAFF,TGTGCCAGCAGCTCCCTACCTCGACAGGCTGAAGCTTTCTTT
TRBD2,TRBV19,TRBJ2-1,.,CASSLRSGRSGNEQFF,TGTGCCAGTAGTTTGAGGAGCGGGAGGAGTGGCAATGAGCAGTTCTTC
.,TRBV18,TRBJ2-7,few,CASSGGGSEQYF,TGTGCCAGCTCCGGGGGAGGTTCCGAGCAGTACTTC
.,TRBV13,TRBJ2-2,.,CASRQIAAGELFF,TGTGCCAGCAGACAGATAGCGGCCGGGGAGCTGTTTTTT
TRBD2,TRBV30,TRBJ2-1,few,CAWSRTPVGLAKNEQFF,TGTGCCTGGAGTAGGACCCCCGTTGGACTAGCGAAGAATGAGCAGTTCTTC
.,TRBV19,TRBJ2-7,.,CASSIQKRGSYEQYF,TGTGCCAGTAGTATACAAAAAAGGGGCTCCTACGAGCAGTACTTC
TRBD1,TRBV28,TRBJ2-4,.,CASSMDREDIQYF,TGTGCCAGCAGTATGGACAGGGAGGACATTCAGTACTTC
.,TRBV29-1,TRBJ2-7,few,CSVVRQGSHEQYF,TGCAGCGTTGTACGTCAGGGATCCCACGAGCAGTACTTC
.,TRBV28,TRBJ2-1,.,CASGRGRSYNEQFF,TGTGCCAGCGGGCGGGGCCGCTCCTACAATGAGCAGTTCTTC
.,TRBV30,TRBJ2-1,few,CAWSVNRGSLYNEQFF,TGTGCCTGGAGTGTGAATCGGGGGTCCCTCTACAATGAGCAGTTCTTC